This passage covers 15 T cell receptor beta chains from one sample sequenced in a study of PD-1 blockade in mismatch repair-deficient tumors (dated by TCRdb to between 2016 and 2019). To prepare the library, the immunoSEQ multiplex PCR assay was applied. This is the immuneACCESS table as TCRdb keeps it, with only in-frame sequences that have V and J called. A part of the clones is gone; compared with another copy, unresolved V genes explain less than half, and the rest is unexplained. This sample is represented by 130,000 or so clones; about 88% of them were singletons. The ten most abundant clones make up approximately 12% of the sample. The sample consisted of peripheral blood, taken 44 weeks after starting pembrolizumab. The receptors derive from an adult with mismatch repair-deficient cancer.

The genes are TRBV29-1 and TRBJ2-7; tentatively, D is TRBD1 (5 bases). Germline lookup yields CDR1 SQVTM and CDR2 ANQGSEA. V was shortened by 4 bases and J by 4 bases, with 11 bases between the two germline ends. This CDR3 spans 12 amino acids. CDR3 sequence reads: CSVVLGVYEQYF. The CDR3, as DNA: TGCAGCGTTGTGTTAGGGGTATACGAGCAGTACTTC.

The chain links TRBV27 to TRBJ2-3; weak D call: TRBD2 (6 bases). Looked up from germline, CDR1 is MNHEY and CDR2 is SMNVEV (reference sequence). Trimming stripped 6 bases from V and 2 bases from J, with 15 bases between. The CDR3 is 15 residues long. CDR3 DNA sequence: TGTGCCAGCAGGGACGAGCAGGACTACACAGATACGCAGTATTTT. It codes for CASRDEQDYTDTQYF.

V usage is TRBV4-3 and J usage is TRBJ2-7; TRBD1 matches at 9 bases. Germline V gives CDR1 LGHNA, CDR2 YSLEER. The CDR3 has 14 amino acids. With 0 bases clipped from V and 6 bases from J, the junction kept 3 bases outside the gene matches. This chain's CDR3 is CASSQDGTGTEQYF. Here the CDR3 DNA reads TGCGCCAGCAGCCAAGATGGGACAGGGACCGAGCAGTACTTC.

This chain uses TRBV7-8 with TRBJ1-4, with a tentative D call TRBD1 (6 bases). Trimming shortened V by 0 bases and J by 3 bases, and 8 bases separated the two germline ends. Germline V lookup: CDR1 SGHVS, CDR2 FQNEAQ. This CDR3 comprises 15 residues. The CDR3 region has the DNA TGTGCCAGCAGCTTAGCGAAGGGGGCTAATGAAAAACTGTTTTTT. It is translated as CASSLAKGANEKLFF.

This rearrangement joins TRBV4-1 to TRBJ2-7; no firm D call. The CDR3 sequence is 8 residues long. Germline V gene lookup returns CDR1 MGHRA and CDR2 YSYEKL. Trimming took 4 bases from V and 10 from J, leaving 2 bases between them. The chain's CDR3 is CASSRQYF. In DNA form, the CDR3 reads TGCGCCAGCAGCCGACAGTACTTC.

This chain joins TRBV5-1 and TRBJ2-3, with 10 bases that match TRBD2. V shed 4 bases and J 4 bases; nucleotides not matched to a gene: 9. CDR3 length: 16 amino acids. The V gene's germline CDR1 is SGHRS and CDR2 YFSETQ. CDR3 nucleotides: TGCGCCAGCAGCGGGGCTAGCGGGAGAATTTCAGATACGCAGTATTTT. Translated: CASSGASGRISDTQYF.

V is TRBV30 and J is TRBJ2-1, with D possibly matching TRBD2 (6 bases). Germline V gives CDR1 GTSNPN, CDR2 SVGIG (reference sequence). The V end was cut by 4 bases, the J end by 8 bases, with 15 bases between. The CDR3 totals 13 residues. The CDR3 reads CAWTGLGGHEQFF. The DNA of the CDR3 is TGTGCCTGGACCGGCCTCGGAGGGCATGAGCAGTTCTTC. The whole variable domain, remainder taken from reference TRBV30 and TRBJ2-1, is SQTIHQWPATLVQPVGSPLSLECTVEGTSNPNLYWYRQAAGRGLQLLFYSVGIGQISSEVPQNLSASRPQDRQFILSSKKLLLSDSGFYLCAWTGLGGHEQFFGPGTRLTVL.

DNA for the CDR3: TGTGCCAGCAGACCAGATAGCTCCTACAATGAGCAGTTCTTC. Protein product: CASRPDSSYNEQFF. The rearrangement links TRBV5-4 to TRBJ2-1; D is unclear. Trimming stripped 5 bases from V and 0 bases from J, with 9 bases between. Looked up from germline, CDR1 is SGHNT and CDR2 is YYREEE (reference sequence). The CDR3 is 14 amino acids. The entire variable domain, with the rest obtained from reference TRBV5-4 and TRBJ2-1, is as follows: ETGVTQSPTHLIKTRGQQVTLRCSSQSGHNTVSWYQQALGQGPQFIFQYYREEENGRGNFPPRFSGLQFPNYSSELNVNALELDDSALYLCASRPDSSYNEQFFGPGTRLTVL.

J is TRBJ2-1 and V is TRBV4-3, with TRBD1 matching over 11 bases. The CDR3 totals 13 residues. Per germline, CDR1 LGHNA and CDR2 YSLEER. V shed 3 bases, J shed 13 bases, and the junction held 5 bases outside the gene matches. The CDR3 DNA sequence: TGCGCCAGCAGCCAGGACAGGGGGCATCCTCAGTTCTTC. This translates into CASSQDRGHPQFF.

This clone was detected a few times. The chain has TRBV6-4 and TRBJ2-3; 8 bases line up with TRBD2. Per the germline V gene, CDR1 is MRHNA and CDR2 is SNTAGT. The CDR3 has 15 amino acids. The ends lost 3 bases at V and 1 base at J; junction bases unmatched: 3. The chain's CDR3 is CASSEETSGTDTQYF. The DNA for the CDR3 is TGTGCCAGCAGTGAGGAGACTAGCGGCACAGATACGCAGTATTTT.

The rearrangement joins TRBV5-6 to TRBJ2-3, with D tentatively TRBD2 (5 bases). In germline, CDR1 is SGHDT, CDR2 YYEEEE. Trimming left V 0 bases short and J 3 bases short, with 11 bases between. This CDR3 has 15 residues. The CDR3 DNA reads TGTGCCAGCAGCTTGGGGCTCTCGGGGACAGATACGCAGTATTTT. Translation: CASSLGLSGTDTQYF.

The V gene is TRBV5-1, the J gene TRBJ2-7; either TRBD1 or TRBD2 may supply D (5 bases each). The V end was cut by 1 base, the J end by 5 bases, with 13 bases between. Germline CDR1 reads SGHRS; CDR2 reads YFSETQ. The CDR3 is 14 amino acids. CDR3 DNA sequence: TGCGCCAGCAGCTTGAGGGGACCGTCCAACGAGCAGTACTTC. This encodes CASSLRGPSNEQYF. Filled out from reference TRBV5-1 and TRBJ2-7, the complete variable domain reads KAGVTQTPRYLIKTRGQQVTLSCSPISGHRSVSWYQQTPGQGLQFLFEYFSETQRNKGNFPGRFSGRQFSNSRSEMNVSTLELGDSALYLCASSLRGPSNEQYFGPGTRLTVT.

This rearrangement joins TRBV28 to TRBJ1-4; D unresolved. Per the germline V gene, CDR1 is MDHEN and CDR2 is SYDVKM. V was shortened by 5 bases and J by 8 bases, with 12 bases between the two germline ends. The CDR3 covers 13 residues. The chain's CDR3 is CASSPHRREKLFF. In nucleotides, the CDR3 is TGTGCCAGCAGTCCCCATCGGCGCGAAAAACTGTTTTTT.

The CDR3 protein is CSVVVSGNEQFF. The CDR3 DNA reads TGCAGCGTTGTTGTTAGCGGCAATGAGCAGTTCTTC. The chain has TRBV29-1 and TRBJ2-1; D possibly corresponds to TRBD2 (6 bases). The ends were cut back, 4 bases at V and 6 bases at J, with 10 bases in the middle. The V gene's germline CDR1 is SQVTM and CDR2 ANQGSEA. This CDR3 region has 12 residues.

The V call is TRBV6-1, the J call TRBJ2-7, with a tentative D call TRBD2 (5 bases). This CDR3 has 15 residues. Germline loops: CDR1 MNHNS, CDR2 SASEGT. Trimming removed 1 base at V and 0 bases at J, with 10 bases between. The CDR3 region is CASSEGESPSYEQYF. The CDR3 region has the DNA TGTGCCAGCAGTGAAGGGGAGTCTCCCTCCTACGAGCAGTACTTC.